The 9 T cell receptor beta chains below were found in one sample sequenced in a study of T cell responses to AZD1222 COVID-19 vaccine. The protocol was immunoSEQ multiplex PCR, while the TCRdb copy is restricted to in-frame clones and leaves out a portion. Altogether 100,000 to 150,000 clones are present, 85% to 90% being singletons, with the ten largest covering around 12%. This specimen was peripheral blood, taken on day 0 of AZD1222 vaccination. The receptors were gathered from an adult in good health.

The rearrangement uses TRBV5-4 and TRBJ1-1; D is perhaps TRBD1 (6 bases). This CDR3 has 18 amino acids. Trimming took 0 bases from V and 0 from J, leaving 18 bases between them. The germline V gene has CDR1 SGHNT and CDR2 YYREEE (reference sequence). CDR3 bases: TGTGCCAGCAGCTTGGGAGGTCAGGGGAAGTTCATGAACACTGAAGCTTTCTTT. Amino acid sequence: CASSLGGQGKFMNTEAFF.

The chain couples TRBV20-1 to TRBJ2-1, with D perhaps matching TRBD2 (6 bases). V was clipped by 7 bases and J by 9 bases, with 13 bases between them. Germline-derived CDR1 and CDR2 are DFQATT and SNEGSKA (reference sequence). This CDR3 region has 11 residues. The CDR3, as DNA: TGCAGTGTAGCGGAGTTGGTTGAGCAGTTCTTC. Its translation: CSVAELVEQFF.

The CDR3 bases are TGTGCCAGCAGTGAAGCGGGGGGCAGCCCCTACGAGCAGTACTTC. Translated: CASSEAGGSPYEQYF. The chain joins TRBV6-1 to TRBJ2-7; D may correspond to TRBD1 or TRBD2 (6 bases each). The germline CDR1 and CDR2 sequences are MNHNS and SASEGT. This CDR3 is 15 amino acids long. The V end was cut by 0 bases, the J end by 2 bases, with 11 bases between.

This chain links TRBV4-3 with TRBJ1-2, with D perhaps matching TRBD1 (6 bases). The CDR3 has 18 amino acids. Trimming cost V 0 bases and J 4 bases, with 21 bases left between them. Germline CDR1 and CDR2: LGHNA and YSLEER. CDR3 protein: CASSQEDQRGVVVYGYTF. As DNA, the CDR3 is TGCGCCAGCAGCCAAGAAGATCAGAGGGGGGTTGTGGTCTATGGCTACACCTTC.

The chain combines TRBV7-2 with TRBJ1-6, with TRBD1 identical over 8 bases. Germline loops: CDR1 SGHTA, CDR2 FQGNSA. The trim removed 2 bases at V and 9 bases at J, leaving 12 bases unmatched. The CDR3 consists of 17 residues. DNA for the CDR3: TGTGCCAGCAGCTTAAGGACAGGGCAACTATCATTTTCACCCCTCCACTTT. The encoded protein is CASSLRTGQLSFSPLHF.

V and J are TRBV7-2 and TRBJ1-2; D gene ambiguous. V dropped 4 bases and J dropped 4 bases, with 10 bases sitting between them. The CDR3 has 13 amino acids. Looked up from germline, CDR1 is SGHTA and CDR2 is FQGNSA. The CDR3 sequence is CASSSSGSYGYTF. For the CDR3, the DNA is TGTGCCAGCAGCTCATCGGGCAGCTATGGCTACACCTTC.

This chain connects TRBV20-1 to TRBJ1-2, with a weak D call TRBD1 (5 bases). This CDR3 has 11 residues. V lost 8 bases and J lost 8, with 15 bases in between. Germline V gene data show CDR1 as DFQATT and CDR2 as SNEGSKA (reference sequence). The CDR3 is CSPRGGGGYTF. The CDR3 DNA sequence: TGCAGTCCCCGTGGGGGAGGCGGCTACACCTTC.

This chain connects TRBV19 to TRBJ2-1; 12 bases line up with TRBD2. Unmatched junction bases numbered 5, after V lost 3 bases and J lost 5 bases. CDR1 LNHDA and CDR2 SQIVND come from the germline V gene (reference sequence). This CDR3 is built from 16 residues. CDR3 sequence reads: CASSISLAGGDNEQFF. CDR3 bases: TGTGCCAGTAGTATCTCCCTAGCGGGAGGGGACAATGAGCAGTTCTTC. Full variable domain (missing parts from reference TRBV19 and TRBJ2-1): DGGITQSPKYLFRKEGQNVTLSCEQNLNHDAMYWYRQDPGQGLRLIYYSQIVNDFQKGDIAEGYSVSREKKESFPLTVTSAQKNPTAFYLCASSISLAGGDNEQFFGPGTRLTVL.

V gene TRBV28 combines with J gene TRBJ1-1; 7 bases are shared with TRBD1. This CDR3 region has 16 residues. V lost 1 base, J lost 4 bases, and 9 bases stayed unmatched. Germline CDR1 MDHEN, CDR2 SYDVKM. CDR3 DNA: TGTGCCAGCAGTTTATTCGGCAGGGGGTATTCCACTGAAGCTTTCTTT. Translating it yields CASSLFGRGYSTEAFF.